Listed below are T cell receptor beta chains from one sample, sequenced in a study of CD8+CD57+ T cells in acquired aplastic anemia. Each CDR3 protein gets one entry after TCRdb re-called the reads with MiXCR. The table shows 150,000 to 200,000 distinct CDR3 sequences, with about 45% occurring only once. The specimen was sorted CD4+, CD8+, or CD8+CD57+ T cells (not recorded which) from PBMCs. These receptor sequences come from a human donor with aplastic anemia. The CDR3 runs from the conserved cysteine through the conserved F or W. Each record gives: clone size, J gene, D gene, V gene, CDR3 protein, CDR3 DNA. D genes are given only for firm matches. Only part of the rows carry a size: once, few, many, or a class if the clone is expanded.

abundance: few; j_gene: TRBJ2-7; d_gene: TRBD1; v_gene: TRBV2; CDR3aa: CASSQTGSSYEQYF; CDR3nt: TGTGCCAGCAGCCAGACAGGGAGCTCCTACGAGCAGTACTTC
abundance: .; j_gene: TRBJ1-2; d_gene: TRBD1; v_gene: TRBV29-1; CDR3aa: CSVEEGRRGRYGYTF; CDR3nt: TGCAGCGTTGAAGAGGGCCGCAGGGGGCGTTATGGCTACACCTTC
abundance: .; j_gene: TRBJ2-5; d_gene: .; v_gene: TRBV2; CDR3aa: CASSEGGLIQETQYF; CDR3nt: TGTGCCAGCAGTGAAGGGGGGCTAATCCAAGAGACCCAGTACTTC
abundance: many; j_gene: TRBJ1-1; d_gene: .; v_gene: TRBV3-1; CDR3aa: CASSQDRGTEAFF; CDR3nt: TGTGCCAGCAGCCAAGATCGGGGCACTGAAGCTTTCTTT
abundance: .; j_gene: TRBJ1-2; d_gene: TRBD1; v_gene: TRBV20-1; CDR3aa: CSAREPRGGSF; CDR3nt: TGCAGTGCTAGAGAGCCCAGGGGGGGCAGCTTC
abundance: many; j_gene: TRBJ1-6; d_gene: TRBD1; v_gene: TRBV15; CDR3aa: CATSRDFGRGLSPLHF; CDR3nt: TGTGCCACCAGCAGAGATTTCGGCAGGGGGCTTTCACCCCTCCACTTT
abundance: .; j_gene: TRBJ2-5; d_gene: .; v_gene: TRBV20-1; CDR3aa: CSASIGGHVETQYF; CDR3nt: TGCAGTGCTAGCATCGGGGGGCACGTAGAGACCCAGTACTTC
abundance: .; j_gene: TRBJ1-2; d_gene: .; v_gene: TRBV7-8; CDR3aa: CASSSVGGRLYGYTF; CDR3nt: TGTGCCAGCAGTTCCGTAGGAGGGCGGCTCTATGGCTACACCTTC
abundance: many; j_gene: TRBJ2-7; d_gene: .; v_gene: TRBV9; CDR3aa: CASSMSRASEQYF; CDR3nt: TGTGCCAGCAGCATGAGCCGGGCATCCGAGCAGTACTTC
abundance: many; j_gene: TRBJ2-5; d_gene: TRBD2; v_gene: TRBV20-1; CDR3aa: CSAQTSGVGKTQYF; CDR3nt: TGCAGTGCACAGACTAGCGGGGTTGGTAAGACCCAGTACTTC
abundance: .; j_gene: TRBJ1-4; d_gene: .; v_gene: TRBV10-3; CDR3aa: CAISDAGAGEKLFF; CDR3nt: TGTGCCATCAGTGACGCAGGGGCTGGTGAAAAACTGTTTTTT
abundance: many; j_gene: TRBJ2-5; d_gene: .; v_gene: TRBV2; CDR3aa: CASSVRQQETQYF; CDR3nt: TGTGCCAGCAGTGTACGACAGCAAGAGACCCAGTACTTC
abundance: .; j_gene: TRBJ2-1; d_gene: TRBD2; v_gene: TRBV30; CDR3aa: CAWSGYSGSRSDRSYNEQFF; CDR3nt: TGTGCCTGGAGTGGATATAGCGGGAGCAGGTCGGACCGCTCCTACAATGAGCAGTTCTTC
abundance: many; j_gene: TRBJ1-2; d_gene: .; v_gene: TRBV6-1; CDR3aa: CASSRGTAGHTF; CDR3nt: TGTGCCAGCAGTCGAGGGACCGCGGGGCACACCTTC
abundance: few; j_gene: TRBJ2-3; d_gene: .; v_gene: TRBV11-2; CDR3aa: CASSLSLGGPGGDTQYF; CDR3nt: TGTGCCAGCAGCTTGAGTTTAGGGGGTCCCGGGGGAGATACGCAGTATTTT
abundance: few; j_gene: TRBJ2-7; d_gene: .; v_gene: TRBV15; CDR3aa: CATSRVETGSSYEQYF; CDR3nt: TGTGCCACCAGCAGAGTCGAGACAGGTTCCTCCTACGAGCAGTACTTC
abundance: many; j_gene: TRBJ2-7; d_gene: TRBD2; v_gene: TRBV29-1; CDR3aa: CSQTSGAPYEQYF; CDR3nt: TGCAGCCAGACTAGCGGGGCCCCCTACGAGCAGTACTTC
abundance: many; j_gene: TRBJ2-1; d_gene: TRBD1; v_gene: TRBV4-3; CDR3aa: CASSQEDRIGEQFF; CDR3nt: TGCGCCAGCAGCCAAGAGGACAGGATCGGTGAGCAGTTCTTC
abundance: .; j_gene: TRBJ1-2; d_gene: TRBD1; v_gene: TRBV19; CDR3aa: CASNSGQPYGYTF; CDR3nt: TGTGCCAGTAACTCGGGACAGCCCTATGGCTACACCTTC
abundance: many; j_gene: TRBJ2-7; d_gene: TRBD2; v_gene: TRBV6-1; CDR3aa: CASSRRLAGGRSGEQYF; CDR3nt: TGTGCCAGCAGCCGCCGACTAGCGGGGGGCCGAAGTGGGGAGCAGTACTTC
abundance: .; j_gene: TRBJ2-5; d_gene: .; v_gene: TRBV10-3; CDR3aa: CAISAGMRETQYF; CDR3nt: TGTGCCATCAGTGCGGGGATGAGGGAGACCCAGTACTTC
abundance: few; j_gene: TRBJ1-1; d_gene: .; v_gene: TRBV15; CDR3aa: CATSIKGNTEAFF; CDR3nt: TGTGCCACCAGCATAAAGGGGAACACTGAAGCTTTCTTT
abundance: .; j_gene: TRBJ2-3; d_gene: TRBD2; v_gene: TRBV5-1; CDR3aa: CASSFPASGGYFSTDTQYF; CDR3nt: TGCGCCAGCAGCTTTCCGGCTAGCGGGGGTTACTTTAGCACAGATACGCAGTATTTT
abundance: many; j_gene: TRBJ1-1; d_gene: TRBD1; v_gene: TRBV5-6; CDR3aa: CASSTPQGKNTEAFF; CDR3nt: TGTGCCAGCAGCACCCCACAGGGGAAAAACACTGAAGCTTTCTTT
abundance: many; j_gene: TRBJ2-1; d_gene: TRBD2; v_gene: TRBV12-3/TRBV12-4; CDR3aa: CASSTLAGWSNEQFF; CDR3nt: TGTGCCAGCAGTACTCTAGCGGGATGGTCCAATGAGCAGTTCTTC
abundance: .; j_gene: TRBJ2-5; d_gene: .; v_gene: TRBV6-2/TRBV6-3; CDR3aa: CASSYSPPRIRSPQETQYF; CDR3nt: TGTGCCAGCAGTTACTCGCCCCCCCGTATCCGGTCCCCACAAGAGACCCAGTACTTC
abundance: .; j_gene: TRBJ1-5; d_gene: .; v_gene: TRBV2; CDR3aa: CASSREGSNQPQHF; CDR3nt: TGTGCCAGCAGTCGCGAGGGGAGCAATCAGCCCCAGCATTTT
abundance: many; j_gene: TRBJ1-3; d_gene: .; v_gene: TRBV2; CDR3aa: CASNLVDSGNTIYF; CDR3nt: TGTGCCAGCAATTTGGTTGACTCTGGAAACACCATATATTTT